The sequence of this TCR beta chain was determined in a study of beta chain features in type 1 diabetes. Study-wide context: Roughly 110,000,000 sorted cells were examined across all samples.

This clone was detected only a few times. Expressed TCRB transcripts were sequenced, since all the RNA that had been isolated was reverse transcribed. Profiled with immunoSEQ multiplex PCR; TCRdb holds only in-frame clones, not every one. The data show 400,000 to 450,000 clones, approximately 14% seen once. What was sequenced was naive CD4+ T cells from blood. The clonotype comes from a man aged 30 to 39 in good health.

Written as DNA, the CDR3 is TGTGCCAGCAGCCCGGCAACCCCCGGGACATCCGCCTACGAGCAGTACTTC. This codes for CASSPATPGTSAYEQYF. The chain couples TRBV13 to TRBJ2-7, with D maybe TRBD1 (6 bases). Germline V gene lookup returns CDR1 PRHDT and CDR2 FYEKMQ (reference sequence). The length of the CDR3 is 17 residues. Trimming cost V 5 bases and J 2 bases, with 22 bases left between them.